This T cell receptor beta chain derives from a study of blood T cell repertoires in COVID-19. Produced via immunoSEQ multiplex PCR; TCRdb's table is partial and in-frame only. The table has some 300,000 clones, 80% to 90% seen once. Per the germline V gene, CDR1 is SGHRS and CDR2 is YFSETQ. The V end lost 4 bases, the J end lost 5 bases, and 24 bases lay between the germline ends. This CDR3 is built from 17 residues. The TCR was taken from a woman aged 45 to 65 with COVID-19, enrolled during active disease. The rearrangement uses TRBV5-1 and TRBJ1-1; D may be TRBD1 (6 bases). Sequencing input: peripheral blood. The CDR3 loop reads CASSPPGGGIGVTEAFF. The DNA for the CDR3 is TGCGCCAGCAGCCCACCGGGAGGGGGAATCGGGGTTACTGAAGCTTTCTTT. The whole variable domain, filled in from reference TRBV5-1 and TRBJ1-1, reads KAGVTQTPRYLIKTRGQQVTLSCSPISGHRSVSWYQQTPGQGLQFLFEYFSETQRNKGNFPGRFSGRQFSNSRSEMNVSTLELGDSALYLCASSPPGGGIGVTEAFFGQGTRLTVV.